Below are 15 T cell receptor beta chains sequenced from a single sample in a study of blood T cell repertoires in COVID-19. TCRdb's table, derived via immunoSEQ multiplex PCR, lists solely in-frame clones and lacks some. The data show 150,000 to 200,000 clones, around 80% seen once. Specimen: PBMCs or T cells enriched from blood (not recorded which). The source is a woman in her forties or fifties with acute COVID-19.

This clone was seen a handful of times. The rearrangement links TRBV19 to TRBJ1-5; 8 nucleotides agree with TRBD1. CDR3 length equals 17 residues. Germline V gene data show CDR1 as LNHDA and CDR2 as SQIVND (reference sequence). The V segment lost 3 bases and the J segment 5 bases; nucleotides outside the gene matches: 12. The CDR3 DNA follows: TGTGCCAGTAGTATTAAAGGCCAGGGGGCGCGTGATCAGCCCCAGCATTTT. Its protein product is CASSIKGQGARDQPQHF.

The CDR3 sequence: CASSQRGTEINYGYTF. DNA of the CDR3: TGTGCCAGCAGCCAGCGCGGGACCGAAATTAACTATGGCTACACCTTC. The genes are TRBV4-2 and TRBJ1-2; D might be TRBD1 (5 bases). CDR1 is LGHNA, CDR2 YNFKEQ, per germline. The CDR3 has 16 amino acids. Trimming took 3 bases from V and 1 from J, leaving 15 bases between them.

This clone was observed a few times. The chain has TRBV6-4 and TRBJ1-2, with 12 bases identical to TRBD1. Germline V gives CDR1 MRHNA, CDR2 SNTAGT. The CDR3 is 15 residues long. Unmatched junction bases numbered 6, after V lost 2 bases and J lost 8 bases. The CDR3 DNA reads as TGTGCCAGCAGTGACGGGACAGGGGGCGCCTTAGGCTACACCTTC. This gives the protein CASSDGTGGALGYTF.

This clone was detected once. V and J are TRBV3-1 (or the pseudogene TRBV3-2) and TRBJ1-2; D gene uncertain. Germline V gene data show CDR1 as LGHDT and CDR2 as YNNKEL (reference sequence). The CDR3 loop spans 14 amino acids. Trimming left V 0 bases short and J 4 bases short, with 9 bases between. The CDR3 nucleotides are TGTGCCAGCAGCCAAGATGCAGGCTTCTATGGCTACACCTTC. As protein: CASSQDAGFYGYTF.

This clone appeared a single time. The chain combines TRBV5-4 with TRBJ1-1; tentatively, D is TRBD1 (6 bases). Between the trimmed V and J ends, which lost 5 bases and 10 bases, there was a span of 15 bases. This CDR3 region has 12 residues. Germline V gene data show CDR1 as SGHNT and CDR2 as YYREEE (reference sequence). The CDR3 loop is CASSFDRMLAFF. CDR3 sequence (DNA): TGTGCCAGCAGTTTCGACAGGATGCTAGCTTTCTTT.

This clone was observed many times. Other DNA sequences from this sample encode an identical CDR3 as well. The gene calls are TRBV5-6 and TRBJ1-2; D possibly corresponds to TRBD1 (5 bases). The germline V gene encodes CDR1 SGHDT and CDR2 YYEEEE. Trimming pared 0 bases from V and 6 bases from J, leaving 9 bases between. The CDR3 has 13 amino acids. Here the CDR3 DNA reads TGTGCCAGCAGCTTGGGGCAGGGCGATGGCTACACCTTC. Its protein product is CASSLGQGDGYTF.

This chain uses TRBV12-3 or TRBV12-4 with TRBJ1-1; D is perhaps TRBD1 (6 bases). The CDR3 spans 13 residues. The ends were cut back, 6 bases at V and 0 bases at J, with 8 bases in the middle. The CDR3 region is CASRGAVNTEAFF. CDR3 sequence (DNA): TGTGCCAGCAGGGGGGCGGTGAACACTGAAGCTTTCTTT.

V and J are TRBV12-1 and TRBJ1-5; the D call of TRBD1 is as the table states it, not checked on the DNA. TRBV12-1 is tagged as a pseudogene. The CDR3 contains 14 residues. The CDR3 sequence: CASSLGTGDQPQHF. The CDR3 nucleotides are TGTGCCAGCAGCCTCGGGACAGGGGATCAGCCCCAGCATTTT.

CDR3 nucleotide sequence: TGTGCCAGCAGTTCTGAAGCTAGCGGGGAGGACAATGAGCAGTTCTTC. The encoded protein is CASSSEASGEDNEQFF. The chain joins TRBV28 to TRBJ2-1; TRBD2 matches 9 bases. Germline CDR1 is MDHEN and CDR2 is SYDVKM. J gave up 5 bases and V 4 bases, and 9 bases lay outside the gene matches. The CDR3 sequence is 16 residues long.

J is TRBJ2-1 and V is TRBV24-1, with a tentative D call TRBD2 (6 bases). V lost 2 bases and J 4 bases, leaving 14 bases between the germline ends. The CDR3 is made up of 16 amino acids. Germline CDR1 and CDR2: KGHDR and SFDVKD. CDR3 sequence (DNA): TGTGCCACCAGTGATTCTGGCGGGGCTCTATACAATGAGCAGTTCTTC. It specifies CATSDSGGALYNEQFF.

The chain is built from TRBV4-1 and TRBJ2-1; TRBD2 matches 15 bases. This CDR3 spans 20 amino acids. V gave up 3 bases and J gave up 4 bases; unmatched junction bases: 13. Germline CDR1 is MGHRA and CDR2 is YSYEKL. CDR3 coding DNA: TGCGCCAGCAGCCACCTCCCCTGGACTAGCGGGGGGGCAACATACAATGAGCAGTTCTTC. Encoded protein: CASSHLPWTSGGATYNEQFF.

The J gene is TRBJ2-1, the V gene TRBV28; the match to TRBD2 covers 8 bases. V was pared by 1 base and J by 5 bases, with 7 bases of the junction left unmatched. In germline, CDR1 is MDHEN, CDR2 SYDVKM. This CDR3 has 16 amino acids. CDR3 in amino acids: CASSLFTSGGNNEQFF. In nucleotides, the CDR3 is TGTGCCAGCAGTTTATTTACAAGCGGGGGTAACAATGAGCAGTTCTTC.

The chain recombines TRBV5-1 with TRBJ1-4; D possibly corresponds to TRBD1 (5 bases). This CDR3 is 14 amino acids long. CDR1 and CDR2 from the germline V gene are SGHRS and YFSETQ. With 4 bases removed from V and 3 bases from J, the gap between germline ends came to 10 bases. The CDR3 region has the DNA TGCGCCAGCAGCCAGGGTTCCGCTAATGAAAAACTGTTTTTT. Protein product: CASSQGSANEKLFF.

The table lists this clone with a count of one. Here the CDR3 DNA reads TGTGCCAGCAGCGTAGGGAGCGGGGGATCCTACAATGAGCAGTTCTTC. It specifies CASSVGSGGSYNEQFF. V is TRBV9 and J is TRBJ2-1; 8 nucleotides line up with TRBD2. Germline trimming cut 0 bases from V and 1 base from J; bases unmatched to any gene: 3. The CDR3 spans 16 residues. CDR1 and CDR2 from the germline V gene are SGDLS and YYNGEE.

V gene TRBV28 combines with J gene TRBJ1-6; 9 positions agree with TRBD1. CDR1 and CDR2 (germline): MDHEN, SYDVKM. J lost 14 bases, V lost 9 bases, and 14 bases had no gene match. This CDR3 is built from 14 residues. This CDR3 is CASRPGQGKGALHF. The CDR3 DNA sequence: TGTGCCAGTAGACCGGGACAGGGCAAAGGGGCCCTCCACTTT.